This T cell receptor beta chain came from a study of blood T cells in healthy people across ages. Looking at the study overall: About one barcoded TCR beta cDNA was captured per two T cells.

Each sample yielded at least 6 million isolated PBMCs. This clonotype was detected only a few times. Together with a sample-barcoded 5' primer, a J-beta primer mix was included in a second PCR lasting about 6 to 11 cycles. TCRdb re-derived calls from the 5' RACE reads in MiXCR, one entry per CDR3 protein. Counted here are over 1,200,000 distinct CDR3 sequences, roughly 59% occurring once; the ten biggest clones make up roughly 6.3%. Sequencing used blood. This TCR was sampled from a man aged 18 to 30 in good health.

The chain's CDR3 is CSVEWLENRGTQYF. CDR3 nucleotides: TGCAGCGTTGAATGGCTAGAGAACCGAGGTACGCAGTATTTT. V and J are TRBV29-1 and TRBJ2-3; D unresolved. The ends were cut back, 2 bases at V and 8 bases at J, with 17 bases in the middle. The CDR3 has 14 amino acids. Germline CDR1 SQVTM, CDR2 ANQGSEA.